The T cell receptor (beta chain) under discussion was sequenced for a study of chemoradiotherapy in HPV16-positive cancers. Across the study: Two HPV16-positive patients' cells yielded candidate HPV-specific clones and common motifs.

Repertoires were generated with immunoSEQ multiplex PCR, while TCRdb's copy carries only in-frame clones and drops some. The table lists 9,200 or so clones, approximately 72% of them singletons. To note about this clone: The junction departs from the called germline gene at one end, perhaps through a read error.

Sample: tumor tissue, taken from a patient who underwent chemoradiotherapy. This receptor was taken from a human donor with HPV-associated anogenital cancer.

The CDR3 nucleotides read TGTGCCAGACCGCATTGGGGTATAGGGCAATCAGCCCCAGCATTT. Protein: CARPHWGIGQSAPAF. The V gene is TRBV19, the J gene TRBJ1-5; D is unresolved. The germline gives CDR1 LNHDA, CDR2 SQIVND (reference sequence). This CDR3 is built from 15 residues.